The present T cell receptor (beta chain) was sequenced within a study of T-cell memory formation after mild COVID-19. Study-level findings and limits: Memory from before infection featured some responding clones, which suggests cross-reactive memory joined.

Concerning this clonotype itself: Its antigen remains unidentified.

The CDR3 sequence is 16 residues long. Germline assignment: CDR1 MGHRA and CDR2 YSYEKL. The V gene lost 5 bases and the J gene lost 2 bases, with 16 bases spanning the gap. TCRdb recomputed calls from the 5' RACE reads with MiXCR, one row per CDR3 protein. The repertoire has more than 300,000 distinct CDR3 sequences, approximately 15% of them found once; the top ten carry about 20%. This TCR came from a man between 18 and 35 years old who had mild COVID-19 (a few samples of this study predate the infection). Cell type and time point are not known. The chain recombines TRBV4-1 with TRBJ2-4, with a possible D match to TRBD2 (7 bases). Sequenced input: PBMCs or a T cell subset sorted from them (not recorded which). The CDR3 region is CASSMGKGGTKNIQYF. CDR3 DNA: TGCGCCAGCAGCATGGGAAAGGGGGGGACCAAAAACATTCAGTACTTC.